A selection of T cell receptor beta chains follows, all from one sample in a study of cytomegalovirus exposure and HLA in healthy donors. TCRdb's table, derived via immunoSEQ multiplex PCR, lists solely in-frame clones and lacks some. The table shows 180,000 or so clones, with around 86% occurring only once. Sequencing was performed on PBMCs. The origin of the receptors is a man under 40 in good health and CMV-seropositive. Each CDR3 is given with its conserved first and last residue. The D gene is left open where the match is weak. Clone sizes are given selectively: once, few, many, or a class where the clone is expanded.

V gene: TRBV11-2
J gene: TRBJ2-7
clone size: -
D gene: -
CDR3 DNA: TGTGCCAGCAGCTTAGTTGACGAGCAGTACTTC
CDR3 protein: CASSLVDEQYF

V gene: TRBV6-5
J gene: TRBJ2-2
clone size: -
D gene: -
CDR3 DNA: TGTGCCAGCAGTTATGGGCTCAACACCGGGGAGCTGTTTTTT
CDR3 protein: CASSYGLNTGELFF

V gene: TRBV11-2
J gene: TRBJ2-3
clone size: -
D gene: -
CDR3 DNA: TGTGCCAGCAGCTTAGGTCGGCTTCTAGGAAGCACAGATACGCAGTATTTT
CDR3 protein: CASSLGRLLGSTDTQYF

V gene: TRBV7-9
J gene: TRBJ2-1
clone size: -
D gene: -
CDR3 DNA: TGTGCCAGCAGTAAGGGCGGCTCCAATGAGCAGTTCTTC
CDR3 protein: CASSKGGSNEQFF

V gene: TRBV12-5
J gene: TRBJ1-5
clone size: -
D gene: -
CDR3 DNA: TGTGCTAGTGGTCTTCATCAGCCCCAGCATTTT
CDR3 protein: CASGLHQPQHF

V gene: TRBV10-3
J gene: TRBJ1-5
clone size: -
D gene: -
CDR3 DNA: TGTGCCATCAGTGAGTCTAGGGATAGCAATCAGCCCCAGCATTTT
CDR3 protein: CAISESRDSNQPQHF

V gene: TRBV7-3
J gene: TRBJ2-1
clone size: few
D gene: TRBD1
CDR3 DNA: TGTGCCAGCAGCTTTGAGGGACAGCCAAGTTACAATGAGCAGTTCTTC
CDR3 protein: CASSFEGQPSYNEQFF

V gene: TRBV27
J gene: TRBJ2-1
clone size: -
D gene: -
CDR3 DNA: TGTGCCAGCAGTTTCCGGGAGACTACTTACAATGAGCAGTTCTTC
CDR3 protein: CASSFRETTYNEQFF

V gene: TRBV7-5
J gene: TRBJ2-1
clone size: -
D gene: -
CDR3 DNA: TGTGCCAGAAGCTTAAGACGGACCTACAATGAGCAGTTCTTC
CDR3 protein: CARSLRRTYNEQFF

V gene: TRBV7-9
J gene: TRBJ2-7
clone size: few
D gene: -
CDR3 DNA: TGTGCCAGCAGCTCCAGGGGCTACGAGCAGTACTTC
CDR3 protein: CASSSRGYEQYF

V gene: TRBV19
J gene: TRBJ2-7
clone size: once
D gene: -
CDR3 DNA: TGTGCCAGTAGTACCAACCTCGGGGGATCCTACGAGCAGTACTTC
CDR3 protein: CASSTNLGGSYEQYF

V gene: TRBV13
J gene: TRBJ2-7
clone size: once
D gene: -
CDR3 DNA: TGTGCCAGCAGCGTAGTCTACGAGCAGTACTTC
CDR3 protein: CASSVVYEQYF

V gene: TRBV19
J gene: TRBJ1-3
clone size: -
D gene: -
CDR3 DNA: TGTGCCAGTATGCCCGGGGCTCGTTGGGCTGGAAACACCATATATTTT
CDR3 protein: CASMPGARWAGNTIYF

V gene: TRBV5-1
J gene: TRBJ2-1
clone size: once
D gene: TRBD1
CDR3 DNA: TGCGCCAGCAGTCGGACAGGGGTGGATGAGCAGTTCTTC
CDR3 protein: CASSRTGVDEQFF

V gene: TRBV5-5
J gene: TRBJ2-6
clone size: -
D gene: TRBD2
CDR3 DNA: TGTGCCAGCAGCACCCGGGGGGAGCTTGGGGCCAACGTCCTGACTTTC
CDR3 protein: CASSTRGELGANVLTF

V gene: TRBV6-5
J gene: TRBJ2-1
clone size: -
D gene: -
CDR3 DNA: TGTGCCACCACCGCGGGGCCTCTGGCCGACAATGAGCAGTTCTTC
CDR3 protein: CATTAGPLADNEQFF